What follows are 26 T cell receptor beta chains derived from one specimen sequenced in a study of blood T cell repertoires in COVID-19. Libraries were prepared by immunoSEQ multiplex PCR; TCRdb keeps only in-frame clonotypes and omits some of them. The table lists about 100,000 clones, 70% to 80% of them singletons. Sequenced input: peripheral blood. The receptors come from a man between 65 and 85 years old with active or convalescent COVID-19.

The chain is built from TRBV29-1 and TRBJ2-3; 7 nucleotides align to TRBD1. The CDR3 loop spans 13 amino acids. From germline, CDR1 is SQVTM and CDR2 ANQGSEA. Trimming cost V 6 bases and J 3 bases; bases outside gene matches: 6. The CDR3 coding sequence is TGCAGCGTCCCGGACAGGAGGACAGATACGCAGTATTTT. Translated: CSVPDRRTDTQYF.

The chain couples TRBV5-6 to TRBJ2-7; D may be TRBD1 (5 bases). V lost 5 bases and J lost 3, with 15 bases in between. This CDR3 is built from 14 residues. CDR1 and CDR2 from the germline V gene are SGHDT and YYEEEE. CDR3 amino acids: CASRLSRVRYEQYF. CDR3 nucleotides: TGTGCCAGCAGGTTAAGCAGGGTCCGCTACGAGCAGTACTTC.

The CDR3 nucleotides are TGTGCCAGCAGCGCGACCGGGACAGAGTATGGCTACACCTTC. Translating it yields CASSATGTEYGYTF. J is TRBJ1-2 and V is TRBV9; 7 nucleotides align to TRBD1. The CDR3 is made up of 14 amino acids. The V and J ends lost 3 bases and 5 bases, in that order; junction bases with no gene match: 7. In germline, CDR1 is SGDLS, CDR2 YYNGEE.

The J gene is TRBJ2-2, the V gene TRBV10-3; maybe TRBD1 (6 bases). Trimming took off 2 bases at V and 1 base at J, with 8 bases between the two ends. This CDR3 has 15 residues. The germline CDR1 and CDR2 sequences are ENHRY and SYGVKD. CDR3 sequence: CAISETGLNTGELFF. In nucleotides, the CDR3 is TGTGCCATCAGTGAGACAGGGTTGAACACCGGGGAGCTGTTTTTT.

This clone was observed once. The rearrangement uses TRBV5-6 and TRBJ2-1, with 7 bases that match TRBD1. This CDR3 spans 12 amino acids. The junction had 2 bases not matched to a gene; V was cut back by 2 bases and J by 9 bases. Germline V gives CDR1 SGHDT, CDR2 YYEEEE. DNA for the CDR3: TGTGCCAGCAGCTTCGACAGGGCTGAGCAGTTCTTC. It codes for CASSFDRAEQFF. The whole variable domain, remainder taken from reference TRBV5-6 and TRBJ2-1, is DAGVTQSPTHLIKTRGQQVTLRCSPKSGHDTVSWYQQALGQGPQFIFQYYEEEERQRGNFPDRFSGHQFPNYSSELNVNALLLGDSALYLCASSFDRAEQFFGPGTRLTVL.

The chain uses TRBV28 and TRBJ1-6; D call uncertain. Trimming took 4 bases from V and 11 from J, leaving 15 bases between them. The CDR3 runs 14 residues. Germline lookup yields CDR1 MDHEN and CDR2 SYDVKM. CDR3 protein: CASSSVPGRAPLHF. DNA of the CDR3: TGTGCCAGCAGTTCCGTCCCGGGGAGGGCACCCCTCCACTTT.

This clone was observed a few times. J is TRBJ1-5 and V is TRBV6-1; D is perhaps TRBD1 (6 bases). Trimming shortened V by 0 bases and J by 4 bases, and 13 bases separated the two germline ends. Looked up from germline, CDR1 is MNHNS and CDR2 is SASEGT. This CDR3 contains 16 residues. The CDR3 loop is CASSEARPGANQPQHF. CDR3 nucleotides: TGTGCCAGCAGTGAAGCTCGGCCAGGGGCGAATCAGCCCCAGCATTTT.

The V gene is TRBV6-2 or TRBV6-3, the J gene TRBJ2-2; 9 bases line up with TRBD1. The CDR3 covers 16 residues. Looked up from germline, CDR1 is MNHEY and CDR2 is SVGEGT. J lost 3 bases, V lost 5 bases, and 7 bases had no gene match. The CDR3 loop is CASSTGQGRDTGELFF. As DNA, the CDR3 is TGTGCCAGCAGTACTGGACAGGGGAGGGACACCGGGGAGCTGTTTTTT.

V gene TRBV5-5 combines with J gene TRBJ1-2; D is uncertain. The CDR3 has 13 amino acids. Germline V gives CDR1 SGHKS, CDR2 YYEKEE (reference sequence). Deletions cut 5 bases from V and 6 bases from J, with 14 bases between. In DNA form, the CDR3 reads TGTGCCAGCAGTTTCCGGGTCGAGAATGGCTACACCTTC. Encoded protein: CASSFRVENGYTF.

The V gene is TRBV6-2 or TRBV6-3, the J gene TRBJ2-7; 8 nucleotides agree with TRBD2. Germline CDR1 and CDR2: MNHEY and SVGEGT. This CDR3 region has 18 residues. V was pared by 6 bases and J by 0 bases, with 16 bases of the junction left unmatched. This CDR3 reads CASSHSAPLAGSSYEQYF. In nucleotides, the CDR3 is TGTGCCAGCAGCCACTCGGCTCCTTTAGCGGGATCCTCCTACGAGCAGTACTTC.

The chain uses TRBV4-3 and TRBJ1-1; D is perhaps TRBD1 (6 bases). Germline assignment: CDR1 LGHNA and CDR2 YSLEER. V lost 4 bases to trimming and J lost 0 bases, with 12 bases between them. The CDR3 totals 15 residues. CDR3 residues: CASSRQGDMNTEAFF. As DNA, the CDR3 is TGCGCCAGCAGCCGACAAGGGGACATGAACACTGAAGCTTTCTTT.

This clone was seen a few times. The V and J genes are TRBV27 and TRBJ2-7, with D maybe TRBD1 (6 bases). Germline V CDR1 and CDR2: MNHEY, SMNVEV (reference sequence). Trimming shortened V by 3 bases and J by 2 bases, and 11 bases separated the two germline ends. This CDR3 comprises 14 residues. CDR3 sequence (DNA): TGTGCCAGCAGTTTGGGTAGGACAGCCTACGAGCAGTACTTC. Translated, it gives CASSLGRTAYEQYF.

The rearrangement uses TRBV9 and TRBJ1-3, with a tentative D call TRBD1 (6 bases). Trimming stripped 0 bases from V and 3 bases from J, with 16 bases between. Germline V gene data show CDR1 as SGDLS and CDR2 as YYNGEE. The length of the CDR3 is 17 residues. The DNA for the CDR3 is TGTGCCAGCAGCGTAGACCAGACAGGTCCCATTGGAAACACCATATATTTT. Protein: CASSVDQTGPIGNTIYF.

This sequence joins TRBV7-9 and TRBJ2-2, with 9 bases aligning to TRBD2. V gave up 8 bases and J gave up 3 bases; unmatched junction bases: 4. CDR1 and CDR2 (germline): SEHNR, FQNEAQ (reference sequence). The CDR3 runs 14 residues. DNA of the CDR3: TGTGCCAGCTTTAGCGGGAGCTACACCGGGGAGCTGTTTTTT. Translated, it gives CASFSGSYTGELFF.

Of note for this clone: Sequence at one end of the junction differs from germline and may be a read error. The gene calls are TRBV11-2 and TRBJ2-7; TRBD2 matches 9 bases. Germline CDR1 is SGHAT and CDR2 is FQNNGV. This CDR3 has 15 amino acids. The CDR3 nucleotides read TGTGCCAGCAGCCTAGAGCGGGGGGCTCTCTACGAGCAGTACTTC. Residues: CASSLERGALYEQYF. Using reference TRBV11-2 and TRBJ2-7 for the parts outside the CDR3, the full variable domain is EAGVAQSPRYKIIEKRQSVAFWCNPISGHATLYWYQQILGQGPKLLIQFQNNGVVDDSQLPKDRFSAERLKGVDSTLKIQPAKLEDSAVYLCASSLERGALYEQYFGPGTRLTVT.

This clone was observed many times. This chain's CDR3 is CASSLLSTGKTYEQYF. The DNA for the CDR3 is TGTGCCAGCAGTTTACTTTCGACAGGGAAGACCTACGAGCAGTACTTC. The chain is built from TRBV6-5 and TRBJ2-7; 7 bases agree with TRBD1. V dropped 4 bases and J dropped 2; count of bases not matched to a gene: 11. The CDR3 consists of 16 residues. Germline V lookup: CDR1 MNHEY, CDR2 SVGAGI.

This clone showed up many times. The V gene is TRBV5-1, the J gene TRBJ2-7; 7 bases match TRBD1. Germline V gene lookup returns CDR1 SGHRS and CDR2 YFSETQ. Losses at the gene ends were 6 bases for V and 3 bases for J; bases not matched to a gene: 6. This CDR3 has 13 residues. In DNA form, the CDR3 reads TGCGCCAGCACGGGGACAGAGAACTACGAGCAGTACTTC. This encodes CASTGTENYEQYF.

This rearrangement joins TRBV5-1 to TRBJ2-5; 7 bases fit TRBD1. Germline values: CDR1 SGHRS, CDR2 YFSETQ. The V segment lost 2 bases and the J segment 5 bases; nucleotides outside the gene matches: 6. This CDR3 spans 14 amino acids. This chain's CDR3 is CASSFGDRVETQYF. CDR3 nucleotides: TGCGCCAGCAGCTTCGGAGACAGGGTGGAGACCCAGTACTTC.

The V and J genes are TRBV7-6 and TRBJ1-1, with D perhaps matching TRBD1 (5 bases). The CDR3 totals 12 residues. Germline loops: CDR1 SGHVS, CDR2 FNYEAQ. Trimming left V 2 bases short and J 6 bases short, with 7 bases between. CDR3 region: CASSLIGAEAFF. CDR3 DNA sequence: TGTGCCAGCAGCTTAATAGGGGCTGAAGCTTTCTTT.

The gene calls are TRBV15 and TRBJ1-3; TRBD1 is a possible D gene (5 bases). Germline lookup yields CDR1 LNHNV and CDR2 YYDKDF (reference sequence). V gave up 0 bases and J gave up 2 bases, with 11 bases separating them. This CDR3 has 16 amino acids. The CDR3 reads CATSRDRAGPGNTIYF. CDR3 DNA sequence: TGTGCCACCAGCAGAGATCGGGCAGGGCCTGGAAACACCATATATTTT.

This sequence joins TRBV3-1 (or the pseudogene TRBV3-2) and TRBJ1-2; tentatively, D is TRBD1 (5 bases). Germline lookup yields CDR1 LGHDT and CDR2 YNNKEL (reference sequence). The length of the CDR3 is 14 residues. Trimming took off 3 bases at V and 3 bases at J, with 11 bases between the two ends. CDR3 sequence (DNA): TGTGCCAGCAGCCACACCGGGGGGGACTATGGCTACACCTTC. Translating it yields CASSHTGGDYGYTF.

The V and J genes are TRBV19 and TRBJ1-3, with 9 bases matching TRBD1. Trimming cost V 6 bases and J 1 base; bases outside gene matches: 7. CDR1 and CDR2 (germline): LNHDA, SQIVND (reference sequence). The CDR3 has 16 residues. The CDR3 DNA follows: TGTGCCAGTAGACTGGTACAGGGGGCGTCTGGAAACACCATATATTTT. This translates into CASRLVQGASGNTIYF.

The rearrangement links TRBV4-2 to TRBJ2-3, with a weak D call TRBD2 (5 bases). The CDR3 consists of 13 residues. V lost 1 base, J lost 6 bases, and 8 bases lay in between. The germline V gene has CDR1 LGHNA and CDR2 YNFKEQ. The CDR3, as DNA: TGTGCCAGCAGCCAAGTAGGGAGTGATACGCAGTATTTT. This sequence encodes CASSQVGSDTQYF.

This clone has more than one count but fewer than ten. The CDR3 loop is CAAGPTEGNTIYF. The DNA for the CDR3 is TGTGCCGCGGGGCCGACGGAAGGAAACACCATATATTTT. The chain is built from TRBV6-5 and TRBJ1-3; D is perhaps TRBD1 (5 bases). Germline V CDR1 and CDR2: MNHEY, SVGAGI. Trimming took 11 bases from V and 4 from J, leaving 15 bases between them. The CDR3 has 13 residues.

Worth noting for this clone: The junction departs from the called germline gene at one end, perhaps through a read error. The CDR3 sequence: CASSQAKRERF. The DNA of the CDR3 is TGTGCCAGCAGCCAAGCAAAGCGGGAGCGTTTT. The chain uses TRBV3-1 (or the pseudogene TRBV3-2) and TRBJ2-3, with TRBD2 matching over 8 bases. In germline, CDR1 is LGHDT, CDR2 YNNKEL (reference sequence). There are 11 residues in the CDR3.

There are a few counts of this clone. This chain joins TRBV9 and TRBJ2-2, with D possibly being TRBD2 (6 bases). Germline loops: CDR1 SGDLS, CDR2 YYNGEE. This CDR3 spans 13 amino acids. V shed 10 bases and J shed 3 bases, with 13 bases lying between them. The CDR3 sequence is CAFCWEDTGELFF. DNA for the CDR3: TGTGCCTTTTGCTGGGAGGACACCGGGGAGCTGTTTTTT.